One sample yielded the 5 T cell receptor beta chains listed below, sequenced in a study of blood T cell repertoires in COVID-19. Method: immunoSEQ multiplex PCR; TCRdb's copy keeps in-frame clones and lacks some. The data show 390,000 or so clones, more than 75% seen once. The sample consisted of PBMCs or T cells enriched from blood (not recorded which). These TCRs come from a woman aged 50 to 60 who had recovered from COVID-19.

The chain couples TRBV5-1 to TRBJ2-5; 8 bases align to TRBD1. In germline, CDR1 is SGHRS, CDR2 YFSETQ. The junction had 6 bases not matched to a gene; V was cut back by 1 base and J by 4 bases. CDR3 length equals 15 residues. CDR3 DNA: TGCGCCAGCAGCTTGTTGGCAGGGGGCTTAGAGACCCAGTACTTC. It codes for CASSLLAGGLETQYF. The variable domain in full, with the rest retrieved from reference TRBV5-1 and TRBJ2-5, is KAGVTQTPRYLIKTRGQQVTLSCSPISGHRSVSWYQQTPGQGLQFLFEYFSETQRNKGNFPGRFSGRQFSNSRSEMNVSTLELGDSALYLCASSLLAGGLETQYFGPGTRLLVL.

J is TRBJ2-1 and V is TRBV11-1; 7 bases line up with TRBD2. The CDR3 is made up of 12 amino acids. Germline V gene sequence: CDR1 SGHAT, CDR2 FQDESV (reference sequence). The ends lost 5 bases at V and 10 bases at J; junction bases unmatched: 5. The CDR3 bases are TGTGCCAGCAGCGTTGGGACTAACGAGCAGTTCTTC. It yields the protein CASSVGTNEQFF.

Note on this clone: This sample includes further DNA sequences coding for the same CDR3. V usage is TRBV12-3 or TRBV12-4 and J usage is TRBJ1-5; 7 bases are a match to TRBD1. Germline trimming cut 5 bases from V and 4 bases from J; bases unmatched to any gene: 2. The CDR3 extends over 13 amino acids. CDR3 protein: CASSPGGNQPQHF. CDR3 sequence (DNA): TGTGCCAGCAGTCCAGGGGGGAATCAGCCCCAGCATTTT.

The chain is built from TRBV21-1 and TRBJ1-3; TRBD1 is taken as the D call from the table, unchecked against the DNA. TRBV21-1 is labeled a pseudogene. CDR3 length: 15 amino acids. DNA for the CDR3: TGTGCCAGCATGAACTCAGGCTACTCTGGAAACACCATATATTTT. Translation gives CASMNSGYSGNTIYF.

The chain is built from TRBV10-1 and TRBJ1-5, with TRBD1 matching over 10 bases. Germline CDR1 WNHNN, CDR2 SYGVQD (reference sequence). CDR3 size: 19 residues. J lost 0 bases, V lost 2 bases, and 10 bases had no gene match. The CDR3 DNA reads as TGCGCCAGCAGTGAGCACCTGTTCCGGGACAGGGGTAGCAATCAGCCCCAGCATTTT. Amino acids: CASSEHLFRDRGSNQPQHF.